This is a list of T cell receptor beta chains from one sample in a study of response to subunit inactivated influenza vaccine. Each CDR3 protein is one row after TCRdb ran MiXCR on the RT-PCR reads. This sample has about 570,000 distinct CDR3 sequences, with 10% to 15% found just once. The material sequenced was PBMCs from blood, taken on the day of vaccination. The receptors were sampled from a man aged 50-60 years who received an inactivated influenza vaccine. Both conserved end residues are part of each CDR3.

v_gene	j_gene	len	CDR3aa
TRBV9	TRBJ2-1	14	CASSVGGSYNEQFF
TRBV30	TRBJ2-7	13	CAWSSGREYEQYF
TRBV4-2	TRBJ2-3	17	CASSQDWGLASTDTQYF
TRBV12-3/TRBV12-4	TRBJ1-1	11	CASSQFTEAFF
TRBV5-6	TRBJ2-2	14	CASSFQGALAELFF
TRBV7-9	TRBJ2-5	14	CASSPRTAVETQYF
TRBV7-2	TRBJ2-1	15	CASSPPLPRNNEQFF
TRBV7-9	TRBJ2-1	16	CASSSPGLAGGGEQFF
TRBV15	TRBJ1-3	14	CATSRDNSGNTIYF
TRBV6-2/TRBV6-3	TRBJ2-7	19	CASSYRISLPLAVYNLQYF
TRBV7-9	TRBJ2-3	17	CASSVFRPALDTDTQYF
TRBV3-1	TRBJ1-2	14	CASSQWNRVYGYTF
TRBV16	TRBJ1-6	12	CASSPPVRALHF
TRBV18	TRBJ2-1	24	CASSTLTGLAGAHYSGASYNEQFF
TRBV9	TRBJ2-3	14	CASSVSTAGDTQYF
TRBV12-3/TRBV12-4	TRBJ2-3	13	CASSLTRTDTQYF
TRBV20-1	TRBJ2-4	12	CSARKGQNIQYF
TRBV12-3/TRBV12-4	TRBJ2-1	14	CASSETSGGTEQFF
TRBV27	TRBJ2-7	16	CASSGYGGRAKIEQYF
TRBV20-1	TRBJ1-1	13	CSAQGGMNTEAFF
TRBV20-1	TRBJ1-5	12	CSAKQGGQPQHF
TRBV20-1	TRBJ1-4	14	CSASRQDLNEKLFF
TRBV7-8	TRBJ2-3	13	CASSLGYSDTQYF
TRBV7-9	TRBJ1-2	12	CATTGRKNGYTF
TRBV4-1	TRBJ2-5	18	CASSQAPHRGPSQETQYF
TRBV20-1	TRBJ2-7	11	CSALRRDEQYF
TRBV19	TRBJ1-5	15	CASSQQFMGNQPQHF